One and the same sample provided the 16 T cell receptor beta chains below, sequenced in a study of OX40 agonist ivuxolimab in advanced cancers. Clones were sequenced by immunoSEQ multiplex PCR, and TCRdb holds only the in-frame ones, with some missing. The data contain 65,000 to 95,000 clones, roughly 91% of them singletons. The specimen was CD4+ or CD8+ T cells sorted from blood, collected in a trial of the OX40 agonist ivuxolimab. The receptor source for this set is an adult with an advanced solid tumor such as melanoma, head and neck, liver or kidney cancer.

The chain joins TRBV5-1 to TRBJ2-3, with D maybe TRBD1 (5 bases). The germline V and J ends were trimmed by 0 bases and 2 bases, with 13 bases remaining between them. Germline V gene sequence: CDR1 SGHRS, CDR2 YFSETQ. CDR3 size: 16 residues. In DNA, the CDR3 is TGCGCCAGCAGCTTGGTGACCGACAGCCCCACAGATACGCAGTATTTT. Amino acid sequence: CASSLVTDSPTDTQYF.

This clone came up a few times. V usage is TRBV6-1 and J usage is TRBJ2-7; 7 nucleotides match TRBD2. The CDR3 has 15 amino acids. The ends lost 8 bases at V and 2 bases at J; junction bases unmatched: 12. Germline V lookup: CDR1 MNHNS, CDR2 SASEGT. CDR3 residues: CASLLEGTIAYEQYF. The DNA for the CDR3 is TGTGCCAGCCTATTGGAGGGGACTATCGCCTACGAGCAGTACTTC.

The chain has TRBV18 and TRBJ1-2; TRBD1 matches at 8 bases. The CDR3 loop spans 15 amino acids. Germline CDR1 KGHSH, CDR2 LQKENI. V shed 2 bases and J 5 bases; nucleotides not matched to a gene: 7. The CDR3 DNA sequence: TGTGCCAGCTCACCAGGACGCAGGACAGGGTATGGCTACACCTTC. Protein product: CASSPGRRTGYGYTF. Together with reference TRBV18 and TRBJ1-2, the CDR3 gives the full variable domain: NAGVMQNPRHLVRRRGQEARLRCSPMKGHSHVYWYRQLPEEGLKFMVYLQKENIIDESGMPKERFSAEFPKEGPSILRIQQVVRGDSAAYFCASSPGRRTGYGYTFGSGTRLTVV.

V and J are TRBV5-5 and TRBJ1-5; the D is unclear. This CDR3 is built from 15 residues. V lost 4 bases and J lost 4, with 15 bases in between. Germline lookup yields CDR1 SGHKS and CDR2 YYEKEE (reference sequence). The CDR3 loop is CASSPSTAGNQPQHF. The CDR3 coding sequence is TGTGCCAGCAGCCCCTCTACGGCGGGGAATCAGCCCCAGCATTTT.

The CDR3 DNA sequence: TGTGCCAGCAGCTCGGCCGAGGGAAGCGGGGAGCTGTTTTTT. Its protein product is CASSSAEGSGELFF. The rearrangement uses TRBV5-4 and TRBJ2-2; D possibly corresponds to TRBD2 (5 bases). Germline-derived CDR1 and CDR2 are SGHNT and YYREEE (reference sequence). Trimming cost V 3 bases and J 7 bases, with 13 bases left between them. The CDR3 spans 14 residues.

The rearrangement uses TRBV2 and TRBJ2-5; 8 bases agree with TRBD1. Germline lookup yields CDR1 SNHLY and CDR2 FYNNEI. The V gene end was trimmed by 7 bases and the J gene end by 4 bases; junction bases not matched to a gene: 2. The CDR3 is 12 residues long. DNA for the CDR3: TGTGCCAGCAAAGGACAGGGAGAGACCCAGTACTTC. Its protein is CASKGQGETQYF.

V usage is TRBV20-1 and J usage is TRBJ2-7; D gene uncertain. The CDR3 contains 11 residues. Trimming cost V 3 bases and J 5 bases, with 8 bases left between them. The V gene's germline CDR1 is DFQATT and CDR2 SNEGSKA (reference sequence). The CDR3 region is CSASHQDEQYF. For the CDR3, the DNA is TGCAGTGCTAGCCATCAAGACGAGCAGTACTTC.

The chain carries TRBV6-4 and TRBJ2-2; a weak D match, TRBD1 (6 bases). Trimming stripped 3 bases from V and 7 bases from J, with 12 bases between. Per the germline V gene, CDR1 is MRHNA and CDR2 is SNTAGT. The CDR3 totals 14 residues. The chain's CDR3 is CASSEKQGIGELFF. The CDR3, as DNA: TGTGCCAGCAGTGAAAAACAGGGAATCGGGGAGCTGTTTTTT.

The chain is built from TRBV19 and TRBJ1-2, with 8 bases identical to TRBD1. V gave up 2 bases and J gave up 0 bases; unmatched junction bases: 11. The CDR3 extends over 18 amino acids. Germline CDR1 reads LNHDA; CDR2 reads SQIVND (reference sequence). CDR3 DNA sequence: TGTGCCAGTAGTATACGAAGATCCGGGACAGGAGCTAACTATGGCTACACCTTC. This translates into CASSIRRSGTGANYGYTF.

This clone came up a few times. J is TRBJ1-3 and V is TRBV7-2; maybe TRBD1 (5 bases). The CDR3 runs 15 residues. The germline gives CDR1 SGHTA, CDR2 FQGNSA. V lost 5 bases to trimming and J lost 6 bases, with 17 bases between them. The CDR3 nucleotides are TGTGCCAGCAGCAACCCACAGGATAGGTCAAACACCATATATTTT. Translation gives CASSNPQDRSNTIYF.

The V and J genes are TRBV4-1 and TRBJ1-2, with D possibly being TRBD1 (6 bases). Germline CDR1 and CDR2: MGHRA and YSYEKL. The ends were cut back, 0 bases at V and 3 bases at J, with 11 bases in the middle. There are 15 residues in the CDR3. CDR3 sequence reads: CASSQDPGDDYGYTF. CDR3 bases: TGCGCCAGCAGCCAAGATCCAGGGGACGACTATGGCTACACCTTC.

This clone was seen once. The V and J genes are TRBV5-4 and TRBJ2-7, with D perhaps matching TRBD1 (6 bases). The germline gives CDR1 SGHNT, CDR2 YYREEE (reference sequence). V lost 3 bases to trimming and J lost 7 bases, with 17 bases between them. The CDR3 sequence is 14 residues long. Here the CDR3 DNA reads TGTGCCAGCAGCTGGCGGACAGCCTCAGGGGAGCAGTACTTC. Amino acids: CASSWRTASGEQYF.

This chain joins TRBV15 and TRBJ1-2; TRBD1 might be the D (6 bases). Germline-derived CDR1 and CDR2 are LNHNV and YYDKDF (reference sequence). The CDR3 length is 15 residues. Trimming removed 0 bases at V and 8 bases at J, with 16 bases between. CDR3 in amino acids: CATSRDFLDSPGYTF. In nucleotides, the CDR3 is TGTGCCACCAGCAGAGATTTCCTGGACAGTCCCGGCTACACCTTC.

The V gene is TRBV2, the J gene TRBJ2-1; TRBD1 matches at 9 bases. The junction had 8 bases not matched to a gene; V was cut back by 5 bases and J by 9 bases. CDR1 is SNHLY, CDR2 FYNNEI, per germline. CDR3 length: 14 amino acids. The CDR3: CASSTGTGTSEQFF. The CDR3 region has the DNA TGTGCCAGCAGTACCGGGACAGGGACAAGTGAGCAGTTCTTC.

The rearrangement joins TRBV19 to TRBJ1-1, with D possibly matching TRBD1 (5 bases). This CDR3 has 13 amino acids. Germline CDR1 reads LNHDA; CDR2 reads SQIVND (reference sequence). Trimming took off 9 bases at V and 1 base at J, with 12 bases between the two ends. The CDR3 protein is CASGGPRNTEAFF. The CDR3, as DNA: TGTGCCAGCGGGGGACCGAGGAACACTGAAGCTTTCTTT.

The V and J genes are TRBV14 and TRBJ2-5; D uncertain. Germline V lookup: CDR1 SGHDN, CDR2 FVKESK. V was clipped by 0 bases and J by 5 bases, with 10 bases between them. CDR3 size: 14 residues. CDR3 nucleotides: TGTGCCAGCAGCCAAGATCAGGATCGGGAGACCCAGTACTTC. Translating gives CASSQDQDRETQYF. The complete variable domain, with remaining parts taken from reference TRBV14 and TRBJ2-5, reads EAGVTQFPSHSVIEKGQTVTLRCDPISGHDNLYWYRRVMGKEIKFLLHFVKESKQDESGMPNNRFLAERTGGTYSTLKVQPAELEDSGVYFCASSQDQDRETQYFGPGTRLLVL.